This T cell receptor (beta chain) was identified during a study of blood T cells in healthy people across ages. Germline V CDR1 and CDR2: DFQATT, SNEGSKA (reference sequence). CDR3 length: 15 amino acids. The V gene lost 0 bases and the J gene lost 3 bases, with 14 bases spanning the gap. Sample-barcoded 5' priming and a J-beta primer mix drove a second PCR of about 6 to 12 cycles. TCRdb used MiXCR to reprocess the 5' RACE reads, holding one entry per CDR3 protein. Here the sample spans approximately 770,000 distinct CDR3 sequences, roughly 60% being singletons. Sequencing was carried out using blood. The chain employs TRBV20-1 and TRBJ2-5, with D possibly being TRBD2 (7 bases). The clonotype comes from a man aged 30 to 45 in good health. The CDR3 nucleotides read TGCAGTGCTAGAGATGGGGGGGCCGTTGAAGAGACCCAGTACTTC. Amino acids: CSARDGGAVEETQYF.